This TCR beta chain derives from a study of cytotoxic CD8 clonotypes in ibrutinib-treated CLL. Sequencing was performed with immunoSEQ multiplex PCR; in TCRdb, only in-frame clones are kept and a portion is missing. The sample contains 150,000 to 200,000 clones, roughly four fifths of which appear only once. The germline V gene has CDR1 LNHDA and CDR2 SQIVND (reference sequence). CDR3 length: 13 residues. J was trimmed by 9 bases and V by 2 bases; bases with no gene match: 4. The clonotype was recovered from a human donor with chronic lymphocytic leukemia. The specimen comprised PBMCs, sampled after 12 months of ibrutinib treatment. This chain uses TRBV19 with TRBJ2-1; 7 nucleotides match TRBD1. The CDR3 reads CASSITGVGEQFF. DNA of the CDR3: TGTGCCAGTAGTATAACAGGGGTCGGTGAGCAGTTCTTC. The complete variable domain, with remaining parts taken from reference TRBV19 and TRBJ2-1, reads DGGITQSPKYLFRKEGQNVTLSCEQNLNHDAMYWYRQDPGQGLRLIYYSQIVNDFQKGDIAEGYSVSREKKESFPLTVTSAQKNPTAFYLCASSITGVGEQFFGPGTRLTVL.